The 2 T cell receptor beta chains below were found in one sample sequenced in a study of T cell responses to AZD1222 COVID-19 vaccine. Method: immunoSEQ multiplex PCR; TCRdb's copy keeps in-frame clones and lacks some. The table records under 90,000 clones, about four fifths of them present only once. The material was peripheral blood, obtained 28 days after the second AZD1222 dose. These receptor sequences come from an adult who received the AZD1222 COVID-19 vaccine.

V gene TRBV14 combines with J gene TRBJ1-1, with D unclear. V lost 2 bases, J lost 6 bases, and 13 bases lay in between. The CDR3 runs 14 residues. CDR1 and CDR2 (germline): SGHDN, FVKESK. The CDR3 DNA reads TGTGCCAGCAGCCAACTCTACAGCACTTCTGAAGCTTTCTTT. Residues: CASSQLYSTSEAFF.

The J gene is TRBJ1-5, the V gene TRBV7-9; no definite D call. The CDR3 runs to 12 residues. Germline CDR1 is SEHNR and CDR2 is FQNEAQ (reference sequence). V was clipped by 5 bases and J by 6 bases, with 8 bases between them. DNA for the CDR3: TGTGCCAGCAGCCCCCAAGGTCAGCCCCAGCATTTT. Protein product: CASSPQGQPQHF.